This TCR beta chain originates from a study of early T cells in non-severe SARS-CoV-2 infection. Findings and limits, study-wide: Private and CD4 specificities were missed by VDJdb matching, skewed to anti-spike CD8.

This clonotype was counted between two and nine times. Antigen unknown. As part of library construction, unique molecular identifiers were attached to individual cDNA molecules. One entry per CDR3 protein results from TCRdb running MiXCR on the 5' RACE reads. The data show roughly 54,000 distinct CDR3 sequences, with roughly 12% seen just once and 4.8% held by the top ten. The sequence was obtained from an adult who was a healthcare worker with PCR-confirmed SARS-CoV-2 infection or an uninfected control (not recorded which). Specimen: whole blood.

The CDR3, as DNA: TGTGCCAGCAGCCCCGCACTGAGCTCCTACGAGCAGTACTTC. This encodes CASSPALSSYEQYF. The gene calls are TRBV11-2 and TRBJ2-7; D unclear. The germline V gene encodes CDR1 SGHAT and CDR2 FQNNGV. This CDR3 is built from 14 residues. V was clipped by 5 bases and J by 0 bases, with 11 bases between them.